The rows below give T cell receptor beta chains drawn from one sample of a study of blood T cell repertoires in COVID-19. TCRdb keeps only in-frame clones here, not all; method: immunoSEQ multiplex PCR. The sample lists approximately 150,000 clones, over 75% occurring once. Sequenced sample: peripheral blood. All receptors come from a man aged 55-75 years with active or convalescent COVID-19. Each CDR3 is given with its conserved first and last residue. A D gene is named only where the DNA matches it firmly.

cdr3_nt: TGTGCCATCAGAAGGGGTAATGCCTACGAGCAGTACTTC; cdr3_aa: CAIRRGNAYEQYF; v_call: TRBV10-3; d_call: .; j_call: TRBJ2-7
cdr3_nt: TGTGCCAGCAGCGGACTAGCGGGGGCCTACAATGAGCAGTTCTTC; cdr3_aa: CASSGLAGAYNEQFF; v_call: TRBV27; d_call: TRBD2; j_call: TRBJ2-1
cdr3_nt: TGTGCCAGCAAGGGGGCGACACGAAGTGAAAAACTGTTTTTT; cdr3_aa: CASKGATRSEKLFF; v_call: TRBV27; d_call: TRBD1; j_call: TRBJ1-4
cdr3_nt: TGTGCCAGCAAAGGGACAGGGGTTGATGGCTACACCTTC; cdr3_aa: CASKGTGVDGYTF; v_call: TRBV28; d_call: TRBD1; j_call: TRBJ1-2
cdr3_nt: TGTGCCAGCAGTCCTGGGCACGAGCAGTACTTC; cdr3_aa: CASSPGHEQYF; v_call: TRBV2; d_call: .; j_call: TRBJ2-7
cdr3_nt: TGTGCCAGCAGTGAACGGGGGCCCCGGGACAGTAATTCACCCCTCCACTTT; cdr3_aa: CASSERGPRDSNSPLHF; v_call: TRBV25-1; d_call: TRBD1; j_call: TRBJ1-6
cdr3_nt: TGTGCCAGCGGGGGGACTACCCGCAATGAGCAGTTCTTC; cdr3_aa: CASGGTTRNEQFF; v_call: TRBV28; d_call: TRBD2; j_call: TRBJ2-1
cdr3_nt: TGTGCCAGCAGCCGAATGCGGGGCTTCGAAGCTTTCTTT; cdr3_aa: CASSRMRGFEAFF; v_call: TRBV3-1/TRBV3-2; d_call: .; j_call: TRBJ1-1
cdr3_nt: TGTGCCAGCAGCTGGACTAGCGGCTCCTACGAGCAGTACTTC; cdr3_aa: CASSWTSGSYEQYF; v_call: TRBV14; d_call: TRBD2; j_call: TRBJ2-7
cdr3_nt: TGTGCCAGCAGCCAAAGCGTGGGTGCAACTAATGAAAAACTGTTTTTT; cdr3_aa: CASSQSVGATNEKLFF; v_call: TRBV3-1/TRBV3-2; d_call: .; j_call: TRBJ1-4
cdr3_nt: TGTGCCAGCAGCCAAGATCCTGGCCGGGAGGAATCATACGAGCAGTACTTC; cdr3_aa: CASSQDPGREESYEQYF; v_call: TRBV4-2; d_call: TRBD2; j_call: TRBJ2-7
cdr3_nt: TGCGCCAGCAGCTTGGCAGGCATAAGGAACACTGAAGCTTTCTTT; cdr3_aa: CASSLAGIRNTEAFF; v_call: TRBV5-1; d_call: .; j_call: TRBJ1-1
cdr3_nt: TGCGCCAGCAGCCAAGATCGAGTAACCGGGGAGCTGTTTTTT; cdr3_aa: CASSQDRVTGELFF; v_call: TRBV4-1; d_call: .; j_call: TRBJ2-2
cdr3_nt: TGTGCCAGCAGCTTCAATACACGGGTGGGTGAAAAACTGTTTTTT; cdr3_aa: CASSFNTRVGEKLFF; v_call: TRBV13; d_call: .; j_call: TRBJ1-4